The 9 T cell receptor beta chains below all came from one sample that was sequenced in a study of metastatic and nonmetastatic thyroid tumors. Through MiXCR, TCRdb re-clonotyped the PCR reads. The data contain 13,000 or so clones, about 22% of them singletons. Thyroid surgery was preceded by no treatment in any patient. Sequenced material: blood. Receptors were obtained from a male donor with papillary thyroid cancer or a benign thyroid nodule (not recorded which). Some clones in this sample may be carry-over from other donors' samples.

This clone appeared a few times. The rearrangement links TRBV15 to TRBJ2-3; D possibly corresponds to TRBD2 (6 bases). Germline CDR1 and CDR2: LNHNV and YYDKDF (reference sequence). This CDR3 contains 14 residues. The germline V and J ends were trimmed by 1 base and 2 bases, with 7 bases remaining between them. CDR3 DNA sequence: TGTGCCACCAGCAGAGGACTAGACACAGATACGCAGTATTTT. Translation: CATSRGLDTDTQYF. The full variable domain, rest sourced from reference TRBV15 and TRBJ2-3, is DAMVIQNPRYQVTQFGKPVTLSCSQTLNHNVMYWYQQKSSQAPKLLFHYYDKDFNNEADTPDNFQSRRPNTSFCFLDIRSPGLGDTAMYLCATSRGLDTDTQYFGPGTRLTVL.

J is TRBJ2-7 and V is TRBV6-4; D possibly corresponds to TRBD1 (5 bases). V shed 10 bases and J shed 2 bases, with 18 bases lying between them. The CDR3 is 14 amino acids. Germline assignment: CDR1 MRHNA and CDR2 SNTAGT. This chain's CDR3 is CATRHRQKTYEQYF. DNA for the CDR3: TGTGCCACCCGACATAGACAGAAGACCTACGAGCAGTACTTC.

The rearrangement links TRBV20-1 to TRBJ2-1, with a weak D call TRBD2 (5 bases). The CDR3 is 14 residues long. The germline V gene encodes CDR1 DFQATT and CDR2 SNEGSKA (reference sequence). V dropped 3 bases and J dropped 6 bases, with 15 bases sitting between them. The CDR3 spells CSASSSLRSNEQFF. The CDR3 DNA reads TGCAGTGCTAGCTCTAGCCTAAGGTCCAATGAGCAGTTCTTC.

The chain couples TRBV20-1 to TRBJ1-4; 9 nucleotides match TRBD1. V was clipped by 6 bases and J by 0 bases; unmatched bases: 8. Per the germline V gene, CDR1 is DFQATT and CDR2 is SNEGSKA (reference sequence). The CDR3 contains 16 residues. The CDR3 is CSAPRDRASTNEKLFF. CDR3 nucleotide sequence: TGCAGTGCACCTAGGGACAGGGCTTCAACTAATGAAAAACTGTTTTTT.

A few counts support this clone. The chain has TRBV12-3 or TRBV12-4 and TRBJ2-3; 9 bases line up with TRBD1. The length of the CDR3 is 15 residues. V gave up 6 bases and J gave up 3 bases; unmatched junction bases: 7. In nucleotides, the CDR3 is TGTGCCAGCAGCCCCCTCGGGACAGGGACAGATACGCAGTATTTT. Its protein is CASSPLGTGTDTQYF.

The chain employs TRBV20-1 and TRBJ2-1, with TRBD2 matching 9 bases. There are 15 residues in the CDR3. V was pared by 8 bases and J by 8 bases, with 16 bases of the junction left unmatched. Germline V lookup: CDR1 DFQATT, CDR2 SNEGSKA (reference sequence). For the CDR3, the DNA is TGCAGTCCGGGGGCCGGCGGGAGGGTCTCAGATGAGCAGTTCTTC. Encoded protein: CSPGAGGRVSDEQFF.

There are a few counts of this clone. The V call is TRBV27, the J call TRBJ2-7, with 7 bases that match TRBD1. The V gene's germline CDR1 is MNHEY and CDR2 SMNVEV (reference sequence). CDR3 length: 14 amino acids. The ends lost 6 bases at V and 3 bases at J; junction bases unmatched: 8. The CDR3 DNA reads as TGTGCCAGCAGCGAGCCGGGACAGAACTACGAGCAGTACTTC. This encodes CASSEPGQNYEQYF.

V usage is TRBV27 and J usage is TRBJ1-5; 12 bases match TRBD1. This CDR3 is built from 18 residues. Germline CDR1 is MNHEY and CDR2 is SMNVEV (reference sequence). J was trimmed by 0 bases and V by 3 bases; bases with no gene match: 6. The CDR3: CASSFKGTGGVSNQPQHF. Written as DNA, the CDR3 is TGTGCCAGCAGTTTTAAAGGGACAGGGGGCGTTAGCAATCAGCCCCAGCATTTT.

There are a few counts of this clone. The V gene is TRBV6-2 or TRBV6-3, the J gene TRBJ1-1; tentative D call: TRBD1 (5 bases). CDR1 is MNHEY, CDR2 SVGEGT, per germline. V lost 7 bases and J 3 bases, leaving 18 bases between the germline ends. The CDR3 length is 15 residues. CDR3 in amino acids: CASNNAGTEDTEAFF. The CDR3 nucleotides read TGTGCCAGCAACAACGCCGGGACGGAGGACACTGAAGCTTTCTTT.